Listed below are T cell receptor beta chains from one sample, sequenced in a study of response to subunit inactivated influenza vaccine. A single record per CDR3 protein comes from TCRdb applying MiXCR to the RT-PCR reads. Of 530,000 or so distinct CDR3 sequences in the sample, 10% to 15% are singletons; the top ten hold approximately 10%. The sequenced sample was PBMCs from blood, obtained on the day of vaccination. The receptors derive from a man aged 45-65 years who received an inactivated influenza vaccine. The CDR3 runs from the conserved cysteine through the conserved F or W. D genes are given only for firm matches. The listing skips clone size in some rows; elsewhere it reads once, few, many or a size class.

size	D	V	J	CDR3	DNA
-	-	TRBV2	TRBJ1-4	CASTKQGVGEKLFF	TGTGCCAGCACCAAACAGGGAGTAGGTGAAAAACTGTTTTTT
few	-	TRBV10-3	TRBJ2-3	CAISDIGGTDTQYF	TGTGCCATCAGTGATATTGGGGGAACAGATACGCAGTATTTT
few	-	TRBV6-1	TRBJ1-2	CASSNHRGTTNYGYTF	TGTGCCAGCAGCAATCATCGTGGGACAACTAACTATGGCTACACCTTC
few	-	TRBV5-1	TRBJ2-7	CASSLTHSPLYEQYF	TGCGCCAGCAGCTTGACGCACAGTCCGCTCTACGAGCAGTACTTC
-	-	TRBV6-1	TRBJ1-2	CASSERETYGYTF	TGTGCCAGCAGTGAAAGGGAAACCTATGGCTACACCTTC
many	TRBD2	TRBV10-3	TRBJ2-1	CAIATSGRAAGYNEQFF	TGTGCCATCGCGACTAGCGGGAGGGCTGCTGGCTACAATGAGCAGTTCTTC
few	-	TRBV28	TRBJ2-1	CASRRLYNEQFF	TGTGCCAGCAGGAGGCTGTACAATGAGCAGTTCTTC
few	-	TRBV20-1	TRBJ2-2	CSAPNPNTGELFF	TGCAGTGCCCCGAATCCGAACACCGGGGAGCTGTTTTTT
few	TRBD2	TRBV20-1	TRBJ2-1	CSASAGVRYNEQFF	TGCAGTGCATCCGCGGGAGTCCGATACAATGAGCAGTTCTTC
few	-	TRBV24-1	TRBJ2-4	CATSAKGQNIQYF	TGTGCCACCAGTGCGAAAGGTCAAAACATTCAGTACTTC
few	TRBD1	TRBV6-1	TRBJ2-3	CASATHRQGNTQYF	TGTGCCAGCGCCACACATCGACAGGGAAATACGCAGTATTTT
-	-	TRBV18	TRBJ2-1	CATSRLTGIYNEQFF	TGTGCCACCTCAAGGCTCACAGGGATCTACAATGAGCAGTTCTTC
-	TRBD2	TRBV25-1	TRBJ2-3	CASSALSGAPPHTQYF	TGTGCCAGCAGTGCCCTTAGCGGGGCACCTCCACATACGCAGTATTTT